This TCR beta chain was observed in a study of shared clonotypes between healthy human individuals. Points from the study as a whole: Against clonotypes common to all four donors, non-shared ones had lower generation probabilities. With four donors compared, 4.5% to 6.5% of naive CD4 clonotypes were shared. Estimated richness values were generally larger in naive subsets than in memory subsets.

V was shortened by 5 bases and J by 3 bases, with 11 bases between the two germline ends. The CDR3 covers 15 residues. The germline V gene has CDR1 MNHEY and CDR2 SVGAGI. Both subsets, CD45RA+ naive and CD45RA-negative memory, were split from the CD4+ cells. The assay was immunoSEQ multiplex PCR, and TCRdb's table has in-frame clones only and misses some. The sample contains millions of clones, around 90% of which appear only once. A remark on this clone: The antigen remains unidentified.

Sequencing input: naive CD4+ T cells sorted from blood. Specified subset: CD45RA+ positively selected. This clonotype originated in a man aged 18-30 years in good health. V usage is TRBV6-5 and J usage is TRBJ1-6; a weak D match, TRBD1 (5 bases). Here the CDR3 DNA reads TGTGCCAGCAGTCGTGCAGGGAACTATAATTCACCCCTCCACTTT. Translation gives CASSRAGNYNSPLHF.